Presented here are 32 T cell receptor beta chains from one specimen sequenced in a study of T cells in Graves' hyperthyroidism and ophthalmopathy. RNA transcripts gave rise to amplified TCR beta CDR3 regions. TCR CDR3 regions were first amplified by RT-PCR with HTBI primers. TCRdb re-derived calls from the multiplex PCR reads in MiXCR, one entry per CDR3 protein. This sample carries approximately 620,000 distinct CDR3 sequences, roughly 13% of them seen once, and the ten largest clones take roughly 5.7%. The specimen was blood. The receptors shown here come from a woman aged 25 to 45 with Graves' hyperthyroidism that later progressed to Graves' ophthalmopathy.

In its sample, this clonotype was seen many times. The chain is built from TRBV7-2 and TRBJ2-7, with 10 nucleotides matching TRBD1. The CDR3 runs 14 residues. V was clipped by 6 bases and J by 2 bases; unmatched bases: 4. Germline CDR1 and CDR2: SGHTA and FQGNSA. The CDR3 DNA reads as TGTGCCAGCAGTCGAGGGACAGGGGCCTACGAGCAGTACTTC. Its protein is CASSRGTGAYEQYF. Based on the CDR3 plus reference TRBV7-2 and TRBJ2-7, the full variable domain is GAGVSQSPSNKVTEKGKDVELRCDPISGHTALYWYRQSLGQGLEFLIYFQGNSAPDKSGLPSDRFSAERTGGSVSTLTIQRTQQEDSAVYLCASSRGTGAYEQYFGPGTRLTVT.

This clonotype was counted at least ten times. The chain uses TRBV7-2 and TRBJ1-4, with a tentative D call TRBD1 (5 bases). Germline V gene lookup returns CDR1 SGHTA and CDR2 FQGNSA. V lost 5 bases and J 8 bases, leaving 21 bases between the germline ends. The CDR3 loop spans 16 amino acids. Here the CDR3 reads CASSLLRGGRREKLFF. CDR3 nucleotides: TGTGCCAGCAGCCTCCTCCGGGGGGGGAGAAGGGAAAAACTGTTTTTT.

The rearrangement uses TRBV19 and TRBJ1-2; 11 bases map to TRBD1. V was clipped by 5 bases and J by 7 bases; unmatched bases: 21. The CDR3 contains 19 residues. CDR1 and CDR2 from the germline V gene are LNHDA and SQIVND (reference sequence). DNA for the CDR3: TGTGCCAGTAGTCCTCAAGGGGCCGGGACAGGGGGTAAGACTGCTGGCTACACCTTC. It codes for CASSPQGAGTGGKTAGYTF.

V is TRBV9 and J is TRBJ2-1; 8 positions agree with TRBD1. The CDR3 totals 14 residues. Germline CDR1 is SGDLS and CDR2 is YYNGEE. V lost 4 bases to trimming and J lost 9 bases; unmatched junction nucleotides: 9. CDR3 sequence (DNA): TGTGCCAGCAGCCTAGACAGGGGACGAGGTGAGCAGTTCTTC. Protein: CASSLDRGRGEQFF. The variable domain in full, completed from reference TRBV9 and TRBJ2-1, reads DSGVTQTPKHLITATGQRVTLRCSPRSGDLSVYWYQQSLDQGLQFLIQYYNGEERAKGNILERFSAQQFPDLHSELNLSSLELGDSALYFCASSLDRGRGEQFFGPGTRLTVL.

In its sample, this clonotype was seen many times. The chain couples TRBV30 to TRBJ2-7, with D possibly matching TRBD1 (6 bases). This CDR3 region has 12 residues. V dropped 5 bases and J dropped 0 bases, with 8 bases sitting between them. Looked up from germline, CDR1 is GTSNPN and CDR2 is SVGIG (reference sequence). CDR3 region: CAWGTYSYEQYF. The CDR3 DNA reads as TGTGCCTGGGGGACATACTCCTACGAGCAGTACTTC.

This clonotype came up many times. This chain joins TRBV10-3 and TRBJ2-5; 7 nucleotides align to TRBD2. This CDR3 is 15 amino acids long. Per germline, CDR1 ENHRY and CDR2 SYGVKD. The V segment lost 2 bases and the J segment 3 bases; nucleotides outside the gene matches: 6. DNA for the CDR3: TGTGCCATCAGTGAGGTGGTAGCGGGTGAAGAGACCCAGTACTTC. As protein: CAISEVVAGEETQYF.

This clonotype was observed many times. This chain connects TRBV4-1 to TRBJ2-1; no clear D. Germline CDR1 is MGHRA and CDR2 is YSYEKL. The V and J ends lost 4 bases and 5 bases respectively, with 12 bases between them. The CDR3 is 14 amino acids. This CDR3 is CASSPVPYNNEQFF. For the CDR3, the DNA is TGCGCCAGCAGCCCGGTGCCCTACAACAATGAGCAGTTCTTC.

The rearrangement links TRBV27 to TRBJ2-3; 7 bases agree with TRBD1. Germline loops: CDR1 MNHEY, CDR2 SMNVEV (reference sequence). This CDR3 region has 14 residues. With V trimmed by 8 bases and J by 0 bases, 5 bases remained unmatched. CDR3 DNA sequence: TGTGCCAGCGGGACAGAGTCTAGCACAGATACGCAGTATTTT. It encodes CASGTESSTDTQYF.

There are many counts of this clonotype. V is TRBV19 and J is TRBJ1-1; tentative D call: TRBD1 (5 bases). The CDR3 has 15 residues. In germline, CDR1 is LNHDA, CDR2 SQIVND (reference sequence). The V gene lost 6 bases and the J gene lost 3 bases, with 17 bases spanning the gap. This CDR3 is CASRSYPGGDTEAFF. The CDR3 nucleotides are TGTGCCAGTAGAAGTTATCCCGGGGGTGACACTGAAGCTTTCTTT.

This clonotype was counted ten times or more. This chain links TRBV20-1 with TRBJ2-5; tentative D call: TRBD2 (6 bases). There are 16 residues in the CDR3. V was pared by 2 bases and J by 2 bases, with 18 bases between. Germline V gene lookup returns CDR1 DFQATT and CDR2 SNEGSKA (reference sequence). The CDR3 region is CSARPLIPGLQETQYF. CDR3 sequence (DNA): TGCAGTGCTAGACCCCTTATTCCGGGACTGCAAGAGACCCAGTACTTC.

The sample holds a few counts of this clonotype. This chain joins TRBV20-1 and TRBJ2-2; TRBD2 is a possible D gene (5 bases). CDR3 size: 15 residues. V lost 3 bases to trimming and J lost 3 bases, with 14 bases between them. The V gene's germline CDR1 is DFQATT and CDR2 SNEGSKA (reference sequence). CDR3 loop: CSASRGLADTGELFF. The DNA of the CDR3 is TGCAGTGCTAGTCGTGGTCTAGCTGACACCGGGGAGCTGTTTTTT.

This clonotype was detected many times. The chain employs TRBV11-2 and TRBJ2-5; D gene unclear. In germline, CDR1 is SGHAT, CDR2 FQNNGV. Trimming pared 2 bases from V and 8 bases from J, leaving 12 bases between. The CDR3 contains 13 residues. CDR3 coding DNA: TGTGCCAGCAGCTTACGGCCAGACAATACCCAGTACTTC. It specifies CASSLRPDNTQYF.

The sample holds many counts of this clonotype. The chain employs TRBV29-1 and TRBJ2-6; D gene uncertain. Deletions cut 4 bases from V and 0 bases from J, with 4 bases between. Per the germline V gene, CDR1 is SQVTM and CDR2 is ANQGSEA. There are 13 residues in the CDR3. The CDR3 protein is CSVVGSGANVLTF. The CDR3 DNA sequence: TGCAGCGTTGTGGGCTCTGGGGCCAACGTCCTGACTTTC. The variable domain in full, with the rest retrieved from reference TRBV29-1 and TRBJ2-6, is SAVISQKPSRDICQRGTSLTIQCQVDSQVTMMFWYRQQPGQSLTLIATANQGSEATYESGFVIDKFPISRPNLTFSTLTVSNMSPEDSSIYLCSVVGSGANVLTFGAGSRLTVL.

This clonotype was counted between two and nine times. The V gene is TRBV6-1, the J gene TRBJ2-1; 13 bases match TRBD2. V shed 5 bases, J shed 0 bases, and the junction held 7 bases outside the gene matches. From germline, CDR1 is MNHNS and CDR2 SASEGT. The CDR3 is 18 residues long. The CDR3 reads CASSPGLAGAPSYNEQFF. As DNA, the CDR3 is TGTGCCAGCAGTCCCGGACTAGCGGGAGCCCCCTCCTACAATGAGCAGTTCTTC.

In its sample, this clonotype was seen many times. CDR3 sequence (DNA): TGTGCCAGCAGTTTACGTCCAGGGATCACTGAAGCTTTCTTT. It yields the protein CASSLRPGITEAFF. The chain has TRBV27 and TRBJ1-1; the D gene is possibly TRBD1 (5 bases). Germline V lookup: CDR1 MNHEY, CDR2 SMNVEV (reference sequence). Deletions cut 2 bases from V and 4 bases from J, with 11 bases between. The CDR3 totals 14 residues.

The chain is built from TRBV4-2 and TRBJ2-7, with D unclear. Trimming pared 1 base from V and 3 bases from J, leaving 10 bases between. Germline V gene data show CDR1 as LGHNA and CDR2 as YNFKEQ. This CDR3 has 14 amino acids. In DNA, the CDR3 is TGTGCCAGCAGCCAAGGGAAAAGACTCTACGAGCAGTACTTC. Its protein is CASSQGKRLYEQYF.

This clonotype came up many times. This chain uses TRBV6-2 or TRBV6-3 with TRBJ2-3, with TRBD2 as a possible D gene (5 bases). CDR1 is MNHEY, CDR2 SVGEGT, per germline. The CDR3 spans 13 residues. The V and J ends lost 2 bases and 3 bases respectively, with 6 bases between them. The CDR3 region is CASSYGGTDTQYF. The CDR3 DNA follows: TGTGCCAGCAGTTACGGCGGGACAGATACGCAGTATTTT.

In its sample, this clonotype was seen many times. CDR3 sequence reads: CASSFGGKNTEAFF. The CDR3 bases are TGTGCCAGCAGCTTCGGGGGAAAGAACACTGAAGCTTTCTTT. The chain is built from TRBV11-3 and TRBJ1-1, with D perhaps matching TRBD1 (5 bases). The CDR3 totals 14 residues. The germline CDR1 and CDR2 sequences are SGHNT and YENEEA. V was pared by 3 bases and J by 1 base, with 9 bases between.

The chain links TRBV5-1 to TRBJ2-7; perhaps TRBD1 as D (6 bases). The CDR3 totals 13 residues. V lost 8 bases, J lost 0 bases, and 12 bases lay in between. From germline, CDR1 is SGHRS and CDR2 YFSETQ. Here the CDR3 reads CASRQEDSYEQYF. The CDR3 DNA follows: TGCGCCAGTCGACAGGAAGACTCCTACGAGCAGTACTTC. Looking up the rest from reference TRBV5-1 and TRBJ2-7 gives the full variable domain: KAGVTQTPRYLIKTRGQQVTLSCSPISGHRSVSWYQQTPGQGLQFLFEYFSETQRNKGNFPGRFSGRQFSNSRSEMNVSTLELGDSALYLCASRQEDSYEQYFGPGTRLTVT.

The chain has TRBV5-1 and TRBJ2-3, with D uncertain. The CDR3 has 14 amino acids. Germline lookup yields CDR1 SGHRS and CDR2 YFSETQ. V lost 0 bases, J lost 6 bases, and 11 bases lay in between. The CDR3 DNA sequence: TGCGCCAGCAGCTTGGCTACGACCGAGGATACGCAGTATTTT. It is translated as CASSLATTEDTQYF.

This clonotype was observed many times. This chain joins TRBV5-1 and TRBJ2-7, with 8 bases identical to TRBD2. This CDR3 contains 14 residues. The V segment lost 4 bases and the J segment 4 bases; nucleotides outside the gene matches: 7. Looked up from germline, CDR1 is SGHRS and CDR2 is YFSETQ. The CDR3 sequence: CASSGGLADYEQYF. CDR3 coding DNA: TGCGCCAGCAGCGGCGGACTAGCTGATTACGAGCAGTACTTC.

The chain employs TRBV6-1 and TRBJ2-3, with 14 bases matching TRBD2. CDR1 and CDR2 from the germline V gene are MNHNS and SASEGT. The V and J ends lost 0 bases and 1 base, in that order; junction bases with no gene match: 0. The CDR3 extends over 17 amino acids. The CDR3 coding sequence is TGTGCCAGCAGTGAAGCGACTAGCGGGAGGGGCACAGATACGCAGTATTTT. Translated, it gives CASSEATSGRGTDTQYF.

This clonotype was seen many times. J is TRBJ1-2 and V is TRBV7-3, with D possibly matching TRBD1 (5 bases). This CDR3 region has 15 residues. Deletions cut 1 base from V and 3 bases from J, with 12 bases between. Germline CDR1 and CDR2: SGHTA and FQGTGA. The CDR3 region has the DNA TGTGCCAGCAGCTTAAATCCAGGGTTAGACTATGGCTACACCTTC. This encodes CASSLNPGLDYGYTF.

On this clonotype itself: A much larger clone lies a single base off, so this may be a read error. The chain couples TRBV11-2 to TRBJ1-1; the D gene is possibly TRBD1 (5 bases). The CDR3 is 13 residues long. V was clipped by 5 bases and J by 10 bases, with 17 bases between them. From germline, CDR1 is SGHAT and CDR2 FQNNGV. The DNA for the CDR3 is TGTGCCAGCAGCCCCTATGAGACAGCTGGAGCTTTCTTT. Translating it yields CASSPYETAGAFF.

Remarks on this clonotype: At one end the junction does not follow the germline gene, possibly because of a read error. This CDR3 is CASSQPLRERTGTQYF. The CDR3 bases are TGCGCCAGCAGCCAACCTTTGCGGGAACGCACAGGTACGCAGTATTTT. V and J are TRBV4-1 and TRBJ2-3; tentatively, D is TRBD2 (6 bases). CDR1 and CDR2 (germline): MGHRA, YSYEKL. The CDR3 spans 16 residues.

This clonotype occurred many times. CDR3 protein: CATSGGLVRDTDTQYF. The CDR3 coding sequence is TGTGCCACCAGCGGAGGACTAGTAAGGGACACAGATACGCAGTATTTT. V usage is TRBV15 and J usage is TRBJ2-3; 7 nucleotides line up with TRBD2. This CDR3 region has 16 residues. Looked up from germline, CDR1 is LNHNV and CDR2 is YYDKDF (reference sequence). Trimming removed 5 bases from V and 2 bases from J; junction bases left unmatched: 10.

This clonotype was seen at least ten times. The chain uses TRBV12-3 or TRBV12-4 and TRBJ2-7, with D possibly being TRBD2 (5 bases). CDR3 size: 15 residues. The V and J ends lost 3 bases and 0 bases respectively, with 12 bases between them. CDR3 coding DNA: TGTGCCAGCAGTTTCGGCGGCGGGCACTCCTACGAGCAGTACTTC. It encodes CASSFGGGHSYEQYF.

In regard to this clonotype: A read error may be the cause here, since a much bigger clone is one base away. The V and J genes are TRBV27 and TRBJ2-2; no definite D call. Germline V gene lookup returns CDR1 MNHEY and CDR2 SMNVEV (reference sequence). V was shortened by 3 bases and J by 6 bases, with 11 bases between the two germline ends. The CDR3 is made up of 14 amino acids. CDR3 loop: CASSLAVVPGELFF. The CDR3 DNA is TGTGCCAGCAGTTTGGCAGTGGTTCCCGGGGAGCTGTTTTTT.

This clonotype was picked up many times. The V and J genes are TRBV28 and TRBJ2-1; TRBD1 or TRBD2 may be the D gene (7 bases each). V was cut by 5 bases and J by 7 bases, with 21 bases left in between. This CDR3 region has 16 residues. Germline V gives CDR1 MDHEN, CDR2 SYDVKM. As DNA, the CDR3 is TGTGCCAGCAGTAGCCCAGCGGGGCAGGGGGGGAATGAGCAGTTCTTC. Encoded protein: CASSSPAGQGGNEQFF. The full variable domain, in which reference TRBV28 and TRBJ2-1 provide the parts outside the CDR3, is DVKVTQSSRYLVKRTGEKVFLECVQDMDHENMFWYRQDPGLGLRLIYFSYDVKMKEKGDIPEGYSVSREKKERFSLILESASTNQTSMYLCASSSPAGQGGNEQFFGPGTRLTVL.

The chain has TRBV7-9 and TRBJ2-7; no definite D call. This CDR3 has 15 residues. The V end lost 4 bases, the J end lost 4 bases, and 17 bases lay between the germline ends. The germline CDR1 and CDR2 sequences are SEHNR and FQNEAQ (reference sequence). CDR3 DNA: TGTGCCAGCAGCTCCGGGTTTGACGGATCTTACGAGCAGTACTTC. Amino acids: CASSSGFDGSYEQYF.

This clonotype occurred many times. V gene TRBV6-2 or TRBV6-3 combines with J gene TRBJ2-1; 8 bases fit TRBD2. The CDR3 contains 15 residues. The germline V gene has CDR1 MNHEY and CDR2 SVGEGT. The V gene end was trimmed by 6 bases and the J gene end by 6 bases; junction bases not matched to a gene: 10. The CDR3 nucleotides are TGTGCCAGCAGCCCCGGACTAGCCGGTAGCAATGAGCAGTTCTTC. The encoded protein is CASSPGLAGSNEQFF.

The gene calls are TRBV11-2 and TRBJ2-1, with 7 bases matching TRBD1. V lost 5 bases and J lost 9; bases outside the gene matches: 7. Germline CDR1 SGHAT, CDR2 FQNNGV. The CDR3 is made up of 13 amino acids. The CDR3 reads CASSPTTGCEQFF. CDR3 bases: TGTGCCAGCAGCCCGACGACAGGGTGTGAGCAGTTCTTC. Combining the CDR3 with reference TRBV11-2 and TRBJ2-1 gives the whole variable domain EAGVAQSPRYKIIEKRQSVAFWCNPISGHATLYWYQQILGQGPKLLIQFQNNGVVDDSQLPKDRFSAERLKGVDSTLKIQPAKLEDSAVYLCASSPTTGCEQFFGPGTRLTVL.